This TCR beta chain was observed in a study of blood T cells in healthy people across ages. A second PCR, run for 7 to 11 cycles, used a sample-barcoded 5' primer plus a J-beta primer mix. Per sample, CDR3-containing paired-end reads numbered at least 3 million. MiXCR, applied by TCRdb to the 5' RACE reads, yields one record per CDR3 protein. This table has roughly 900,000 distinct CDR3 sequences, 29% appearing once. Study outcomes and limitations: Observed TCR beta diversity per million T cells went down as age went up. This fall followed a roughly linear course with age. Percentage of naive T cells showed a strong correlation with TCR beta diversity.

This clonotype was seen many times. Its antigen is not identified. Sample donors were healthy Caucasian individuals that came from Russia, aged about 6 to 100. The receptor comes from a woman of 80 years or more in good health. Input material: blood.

The CDR3 region is CASKTGGTTDYEQYF. CDR3 DNA: TGTGCCAGCAAAACTGGGGGGACTACCGACTACGAGCAGTACTTC. The gene calls are TRBV28 and TRBJ2-7; TRBD2 aligns across 7 bases. V lost 7 bases to trimming and J lost 3 bases; unmatched junction nucleotides: 12. Germline CDR1 is MDHEN and CDR2 is SYDVKM. This CDR3 region has 15 residues.